This TCR beta chain was recorded in a study of OX40 agonist ivuxolimab in advanced cancers. Study summary: Patients received ivuxolimab, an intravenous treatment, every 2 weeks at 0.01 to 10 mg/kg. Past anti-PD-1, anti-PD-L1 or anti-CTLA-4 therapy was accepted, and around 40% had received some.

Broader study findings: Dosing at 0.1 to 3.0 mg/kg was accompanied by clonal expansion of CD4+ and CD8+ blood T cells by week 6.

Patients were ineligible given autoimmune disease history or systemic immunosuppression. On this clone itself: Its specificity is unknown.

The CDR3 totals 16 residues. With 5 bases removed from V and 0 bases from J, the gap between germline ends came to 16 bases. Germline CDR1 reads MNHEY; CDR2 reads SMNVEV (reference sequence). Sequencing used immunoSEQ multiplex PCR; TCRdb keeps in-frame clones, though not all of them. The sample carries fewer than 100,000 clones, roughly nine tenths recorded once. The chain combines TRBV27 with TRBJ1-2, with D possibly TRBD1 on 5 matching bases. The sample was CD4+ or CD8+ T cells sorted from blood, taken in a trial of the OX40 agonist ivuxolimab. The TCR sequence derives from an adult with an advanced solid tumor such as melanoma, head and neck, liver or kidney cancer. Here the CDR3 DNA reads TGTGCCAGCAGTAACGGGGGGGGTGAAGCTAACTATGGCTACACCTTC. As protein: CASSNGGGEANYGYTF.